This is a list of T cell receptor beta chains from one sample in a study of blood T cells in healthy people across ages. TCRdb recomputed calls from the 5' RACE reads with MiXCR, one row per CDR3 protein. The sample includes hundreds of thousands of distinct CDR3 sequences, roughly 50% seen only once; the top ten take 22%. The sequenced sample consisted of blood. These receptors all stem from a man younger than 40 in good health. Both conserved end residues are trimmed from each CDR3. Not all rows give a size; the values are once, few, many and, for expanded clones, a class.

>TRBJ2-7|TRBV27|.
ASTSSFGDRSYEQY
>TRBJ2-3|TRBV5-1|.
ASSLADTQDTQY
>TRBJ2-3|TRBV7-6|.
ASSGREGSADTQY
>TRBJ2-7|TRBV4-2|.
ASSQPSSGLVGAQY
>TRBJ2-1|TRBV20-1|.
SARTGTSATGEQF
>TRBJ2-2|TRBV4-2|.
ASSQGYGVTAGELF
>TRBJ1-1|TRBV12-3/TRBV12-4|once
ASSLAGVFGNTEAF
>TRBJ2-5|TRBV5-1|few
ASSLEGGKETQY
>TRBJ2-7|TRBV13|few
ASSSRSGTFSYEQY
>TRBJ2-7|TRBV7-6|once
ASSFRGGGYFEQY
>TRBJ1-4|TRBV14|.
ASSQGRQANEKLF
>TRBJ2-7|TRBV20-1|.
SASDRQLSSYEQY
>TRBJ1-5|TRBV28|.
ASFGGNQPQH
>TRBJ2-5|TRBV27|.
ASSSRDTFQETQY
>TRBJ2-6|TRBV7-9|.
ARPGQGPSGANVLT
>TRBJ2-3|TRBV28|.
ASSPWGGGGYTQY
>TRBJ1-5|TRBV7-2|.
ASSLTGNSRRGNQPQH
>TRBJ2-3|TRBV7-9|few
ASSAPLLPLTDTQY
>TRBJ2-2|TRBV6-2/TRBV6-3|.
ASSWLQNTGELF
>TRBJ1-2|TRBV20-1|few
SARRSGGWGYT
>TRBJ2-2|TRBV4-3|.
ASSQGTSLNTGELF
>TRBJ2-5|TRBV2|.
ASSETKGTQY
>TRBJ2-5|TRBV10-3|many
AITPQGAQETQY
>TRBJ1-1|TRBV20-1|.
SANSAGGLREAF
>TRBJ2-7|TRBV6-1|.
ASSEEHRVAQY
>.|TRBV10-3|once
AISASSSGSGETQY
>TRBJ1-2|TRBV19|.
ASTDSLTGYT
>TRBJ2-6|TRBV6-6|.
ASGEVHSGANALT
>TRBJ2-3|TRBV20-1|few
SANLAGGSASDTQY
>.|TRBV20-1|.
SASSRGQDYEQY
>TRBJ2-1|TRBV27|.
ASSPINQGWSYNEQF